This T cell receptor (beta chain) was profiled in a study of T-cell reconstitution after alpha-beta-depleted transplantation in children. This clonotype showed up many times. Its matching antigen is unknown. Trimming pared 1 base from V and 5 bases from J, leaving 3 bases between. The CDR3 spans 11 residues. CDR1 DFQATT and CDR2 SNEGSKA come from the germline V gene (reference sequence). The authors prepared the TCRbeta library with unique molecular identifiers. Via MiXCR, TCRdb re-called the PCR reads, giving one row per CDR3 protein. There are just over 200,000 distinct CDR3 sequences in the sample; approximately 8% occur only once, and roughly 35% lies in the top ten. Study-level results: Two months or so post-transplant, alpha-beta T cells reportedly derived from several hundred expanded graft clones. The authors attributed T-cell counts and diversity one year after transplant mostly to newly produced T cells. Surviving recipient T cells and thymic progenitors underlay high day-60 TCRbeta diversity in some patients.

Sample: PBMCs, mostly from graft donor cells, taken 360 days after TCRalphabeta/CD19-depleted stem cell transplant. The TCR was taken from a male patient between 2 and 15 years old who had a stem cell transplant for acute myeloid leukemia, so the T cells may come from the graft donor. The V and J genes are TRBV20-1 and TRBJ2-1; D uncertain. The CDR3 loop reads CSARADNEQFF. DNA for the CDR3: TGCAGTGCTAGAGCAGACAATGAGCAGTTCTTC.